The clone carrying this TCR beta chain was detected ten times or more. These data belong to a study of T-cell reconstitution after alpha-beta-depleted transplantation in children. TCRbeta library construction was performed incorporating unique molecular identifiers. Via MiXCR, TCRdb re-called the PCR reads, giving one row per CDR3 protein. This table has 600,000 to 700,000 distinct CDR3 sequences, roughly 17% appearing once. The CDR3 runs 15 residues. CDR1 and CDR2 from the germline V gene are SGHTA and FQGNSA. V was trimmed by 0 bases and J by 0 bases, leaving 5 bases between them. The source material was PBMCs from the stem cell graft donor, sampled from the stem cell graft. The chain employs TRBV7-2 and TRBJ2-2; no definite D call. The clonotype comes from a human donor who donated a stem cell graft to a child with acute myeloid leukemia. The CDR3 reads CASSLAGSNTGELFF. Written as DNA, the CDR3 is TGTGCCAGCAGCTTAGCAGGGTCGAACACCGGGGAGCTGTTTTTT.